A single sample is the source of the 14 T cell receptor beta chains below, sequenced in a study of regulatory T cells in long-lasting Graves disease. Regarding time point: persistent/refractory GD, antithyroid drugs over 5 years with positive TRAb. The TCR library was made from RNA extracted from PBMCs. Arm-PCR of CDR3 regions with iRepertoire HTBI primers generated TCR beta libraries. One entry per CDR3 protein, called by TCRdb with MiXCR from the multiplex PCR reads. The sample shows a few hundred thousand distinct CDR3 sequences, less than 30% of them seen only once. The sample was peripheral blood mononuclear cells (PBMCs), taken when the disease was refractory, from a patient treated with antithyroid drugs. The receptors stem from a woman aged 35 to 49 with Graves disease.

The rearrangement links TRBV11-2 to TRBJ2-2; 7 bases agree with TRBD2. V was clipped by 5 bases and J by 4 bases; unmatched bases: 10. This CDR3 has 16 residues. Looked up from germline, CDR1 is SGHAT and CDR2 is FQNNGV. Here the CDR3 reads CASSPRMGLTTGELFF. The CDR3 DNA sequence: TGTGCCAGCAGCCCAAGGATGGGACTAACCACCGGGGAGCTGTTTTTT.

In this sample, this clonotype turned up many times. The rearrangement uses TRBV28 and TRBJ2-7, with D maybe TRBD1 (6 bases). Germline lookup yields CDR1 MDHEN and CDR2 SYDVKM. Deletions cut 8 bases from V and 4 bases from J, with 18 bases between. CDR3 length: 14 amino acids. The CDR3 DNA sequence: TGTGCCAGCCAGTTCCCCGGCAGGGGTTACGAGCAGTACTTC. Translated, it gives CASQFPGRGYEQYF.

This clonotype was counted a few times. V gene TRBV5-1 combines with J gene TRBJ2-7, with no clear D. Trimming removed 7 bases at V and 0 bases at J, with 20 bases between. The CDR3 consists of 16 residues. Germline CDR1 reads SGHRS; CDR2 reads YFSETQ. The CDR3 DNA reads as TGCGCCAGCTCCCCCCAGACCTCCCTGGGCTCCTACGAGCAGTACTTC. Its protein is CASSPQTSLGSYEQYF.

This clonotype was recorded at least ten times. V gene TRBV6-1 combines with J gene TRBJ2-5; D may be TRBD1 (5 bases). CDR1 is MNHNS, CDR2 SASEGT, per germline. V shed 10 bases and J shed 2 bases, with 11 bases lying between them. This CDR3 has 12 amino acids. The CDR3 coding sequence is TGTGCCACCTCAGGGTCTCAAGAGACCCAGTACTTC. This codes for CATSGSQETQYF.

Many counts were recorded for this clonotype. The gene calls are TRBV28 and TRBJ2-7; D is possibly TRBD1 (5 bases). Germline V gene data show CDR1 as MDHEN and CDR2 as SYDVKM. CDR3 length equals 13 residues. The V gene lost 5 bases and the J gene lost 2 bases, with 10 bases spanning the gap. The CDR3 protein is CASSPTATYEQYF. The CDR3 nucleotides are TGTGCCAGCAGTCCGACAGCCACCTACGAGCAGTACTTC.

This rearrangement joins TRBV10-3 to TRBJ1-1, with a possible D match to TRBD1 (5 bases). CDR3 length equals 16 residues. V lost 1 base, J lost 1 base, and 13 bases lay in between. Germline V CDR1 and CDR2: ENHRY, SYGVKD. CDR3 residues: CAISELGHSSNTEAFF. The CDR3 DNA follows: TGTGCCATCAGTGAGTTAGGACATTCGTCGAACACTGAAGCTTTCTTT.

In its sample, this clonotype was seen many times. This chain links TRBV28 with TRBJ1-5; D perhaps matches TRBD1 (5 bases). The ends were cut back, 10 bases at V and 9 bases at J, with 10 bases in the middle. Germline V gene lookup returns CDR1 MDHEN and CDR2 SYDVKM. This CDR3 contains 10 residues. In nucleotides, the CDR3 is TGTGCCACCTCAGACAGGCCCCAGCATTTT. Protein sequence: CATSDRPQHF.

This clonotype was counted between two and nine times. The chain combines TRBV10-3 with TRBJ1-6; possibly TRBD1 for D (6 bases). This CDR3 region has 15 residues. Trimming cost V 3 bases and J 6 bases, with 12 bases left between them. Germline CDR1 and CDR2: ENHRY and SYGVKD. CDR3 in amino acids: CAISDPGGPNSPLHF. CDR3 DNA sequence: TGTGCCATCAGTGATCCGGGGGGGCCTAATTCACCCCTCCACTTT.

This clonotype appeared a few times. The chain has TRBV5-1 and TRBJ2-3; D is possibly TRBD1 or TRBD2 (6 bases each). Per the germline V gene, CDR1 is SGHRS and CDR2 is YFSETQ. Trimming cost V 5 bases and J 5 bases, with 9 bases left between them. The CDR3 extends over 12 amino acids. The CDR3 loop reads CASSGGGDTQYF. Here the CDR3 DNA reads TGCGCCAGCAGTGGAGGGGGAGATACGCAGTATTTT.

This rearrangement joins TRBV6-4 to TRBJ1-2; D gene unclear. Trimming pared 3 bases from V and 4 bases from J, leaving 12 bases between. The CDR3 has 14 residues. The V gene's germline CDR1 is MRHNA and CDR2 SNTAGT. The CDR3 here is CASSEAGRIYGYTF. The CDR3, as DNA: TGTGCCAGCAGTGAAGCGGGCAGAATCTATGGCTACACCTTC.

Many counts were recorded for this clonotype. This sequence joins TRBV11-2 and TRBJ2-5, with a tentative D call TRBD2 (5 bases). V was pared by 1 base and J by 2 bases, with 8 bases between. Per germline, CDR1 SGHAT and CDR2 FQNNGV. CDR3 length: 14 amino acids. Here the CDR3 reads CASSLGERQETQYF. The CDR3 nucleotides read TGTGCCAGCAGCTTAGGGGAGCGGCAAGAGACCCAGTACTTC.

On this clonotype: An end of the junction differs from the germline gene, which may be a read error. J is TRBJ2-6 and V is TRBV3-1; weak D call: TRBD1 (6 bases). Per germline, CDR1 LGHDT and CDR2 YNNKEL (reference sequence). This CDR3 is 16 amino acids long. CDR3: CASSRRTEIGADVLTF. The CDR3, as DNA: TGTGCCAGCAGCCGGAGGACAGAGATCGGGGCCGACGTCCTGACTTTC.

This clonotype has only a few counts. A read error may produce the germline difference seen at one junction end. J is TRBJ1-5 and V is TRBV6-2 or TRBV6-3, with 7 bases lining up with TRBD1. Germline CDR1 MNHEY, CDR2 SVGEGT. This CDR3 has 15 amino acids. CDR3 region: CASSGLGDRVQPRHF. Here the CDR3 DNA reads TGTGCCAGCAGTGGATTGGGGGACAGAGTGCAACCCCGGCATTTT.

V is TRBV19 and J is TRBJ2-7; D is uncertain. The CDR3 contains 14 residues. The V end was cut by 8 bases, the J end by 2 bases, with 16 bases between. Germline CDR1 is LNHDA and CDR2 is SQIVND (reference sequence). The CDR3 DNA follows: TGTGCCAGTCAAGCGACCTCCCCCCCCTACGAGCAGTACTTC. Translated, it gives CASQATSPPYEQYF.